This TCR beta chain originates from a study of blood T cell repertoires in COVID-19. Study at large: PBMCs, B-cell-depleted T cells, or T cells were the source of the cDNA or gDNA that made up the material.

Seattle's enrolled individuals joined amid active infection and were then monitored longitudinally. The authors' processing: For nucleated cells, counts were estimated from reference gene primer amplification. Repertoires were generated with immunoSEQ multiplex PCR, while TCRdb's copy carries only in-frame clones and drops some. V and J calls and clone size follow that table, whereas D and trimming were derived from the DNA. The sample has 200,000 to 250,000 clones, approximately 83% seen once. The CDR3 is made up of 14 amino acids. V lost 5 bases, J lost 8 bases, and 15 bases lay in between. Germline CDR1 SNHLY, CDR2 FYNNEI.

This TCR was sampled from a woman in her twenties or thirties with COVID-19, enrolled during active disease. The rearrangement uses TRBV2 and TRBJ1-4, with D unresolved. Sequencing was performed on peripheral blood. CDR3 in amino acids: CASSQANRREKLFF. In DNA form, the CDR3 reads TGTGCCAGCAGTCAGGCCAATCGGAGGGAAAAACTGTTTTTT.